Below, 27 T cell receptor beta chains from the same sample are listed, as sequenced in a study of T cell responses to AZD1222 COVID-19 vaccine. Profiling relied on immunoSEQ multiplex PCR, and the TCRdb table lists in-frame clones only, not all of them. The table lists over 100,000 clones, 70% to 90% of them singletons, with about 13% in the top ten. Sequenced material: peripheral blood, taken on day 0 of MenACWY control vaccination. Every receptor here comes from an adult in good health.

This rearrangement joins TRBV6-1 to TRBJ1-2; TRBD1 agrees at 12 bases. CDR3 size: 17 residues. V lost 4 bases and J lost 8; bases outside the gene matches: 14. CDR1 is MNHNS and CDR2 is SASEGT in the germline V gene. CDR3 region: CASSATRDRGLFGGYTF. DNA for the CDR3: TGTGCCAGCAGTGCCACACGGGACAGGGGGCTGTTCGGGGGCTACACCTTC.

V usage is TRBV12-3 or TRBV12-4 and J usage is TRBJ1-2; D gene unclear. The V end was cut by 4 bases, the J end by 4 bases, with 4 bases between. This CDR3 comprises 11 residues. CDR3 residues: CASSSSYGYTF. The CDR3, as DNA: TGTGCCAGCAGTTCGTCCTATGGCTACACCTTC.

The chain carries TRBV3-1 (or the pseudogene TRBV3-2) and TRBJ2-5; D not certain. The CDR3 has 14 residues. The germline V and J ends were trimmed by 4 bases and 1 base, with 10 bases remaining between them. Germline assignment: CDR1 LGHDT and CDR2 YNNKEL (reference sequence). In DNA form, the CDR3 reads TGTGCCAGCAGCCCACGCGATGGCCAAGAGACCCAGTACTTC. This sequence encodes CASSPRDGQETQYF.

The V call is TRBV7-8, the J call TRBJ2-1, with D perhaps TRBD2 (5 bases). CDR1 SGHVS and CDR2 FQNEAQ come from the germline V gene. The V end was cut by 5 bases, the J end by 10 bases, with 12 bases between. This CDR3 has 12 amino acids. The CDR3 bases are TGTGCCAGCAGCCTCCGACGGGGAGAGCAGTTCTTC. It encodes CASSLRRGEQFF.

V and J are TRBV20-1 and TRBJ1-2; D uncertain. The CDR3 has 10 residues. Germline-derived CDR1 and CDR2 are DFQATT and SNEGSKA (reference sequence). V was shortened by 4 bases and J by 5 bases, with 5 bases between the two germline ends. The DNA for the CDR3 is TGCAGTGCTACAGGTTATGGCTACACCTTC. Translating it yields CSATGYGYTF.

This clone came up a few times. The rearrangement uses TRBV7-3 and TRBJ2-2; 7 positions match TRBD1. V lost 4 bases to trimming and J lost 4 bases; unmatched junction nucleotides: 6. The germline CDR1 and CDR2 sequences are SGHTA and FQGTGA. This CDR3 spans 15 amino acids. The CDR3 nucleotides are TGTGCCAGCAGCTCGCAGGGACAGACCACCGGGGAGCTGTTTTTT. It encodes CASSSQGQTTGELFF. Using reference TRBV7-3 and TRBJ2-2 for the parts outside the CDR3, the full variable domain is GAGVSQTPSNKVTEKGKYVELRCDPISGHTALYWYRQSLGQGPEFLIYFQGTGAADDSGLPNDRFFAVRPEGSVSTLKIQRTERGDSAVYLCASSSQGQTTGELFFGEGSRLTVL.

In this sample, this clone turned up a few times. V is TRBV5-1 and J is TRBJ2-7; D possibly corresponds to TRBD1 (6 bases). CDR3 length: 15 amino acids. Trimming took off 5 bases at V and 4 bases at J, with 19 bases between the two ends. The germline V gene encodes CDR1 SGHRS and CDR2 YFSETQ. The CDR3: CASRSHPGQIYEQYF. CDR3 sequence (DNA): TGCGCCAGCAGGTCTCACCCGGGACAAATTTACGAGCAGTACTTC.

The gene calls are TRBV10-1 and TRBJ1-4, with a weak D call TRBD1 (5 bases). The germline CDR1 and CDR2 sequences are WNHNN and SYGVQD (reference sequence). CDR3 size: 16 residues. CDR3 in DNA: TGCTCTTACCCAATCCGGGGGGGTTTCTCGAATGAAAAACTGTTTTTT. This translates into CSYPIRGGFSNEKLFF.

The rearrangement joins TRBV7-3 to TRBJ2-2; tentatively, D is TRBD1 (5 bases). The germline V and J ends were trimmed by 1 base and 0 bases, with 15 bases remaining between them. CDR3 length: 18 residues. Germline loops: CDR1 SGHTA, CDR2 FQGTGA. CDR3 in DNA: TGTGCCAGCAGCTTAATGGGGCTCACAACCACGAACACCGGGGAGCTGTTTTTT. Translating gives CASSLMGLTTTNTGELFF.

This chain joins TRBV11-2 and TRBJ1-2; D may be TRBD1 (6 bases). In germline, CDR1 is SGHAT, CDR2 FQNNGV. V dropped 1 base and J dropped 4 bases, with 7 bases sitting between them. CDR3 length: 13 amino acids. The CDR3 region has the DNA TGTGCCAGCAGCTTAGGGGGGGCCTATGGCTACACCTTC. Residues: CASSLGGAYGYTF.

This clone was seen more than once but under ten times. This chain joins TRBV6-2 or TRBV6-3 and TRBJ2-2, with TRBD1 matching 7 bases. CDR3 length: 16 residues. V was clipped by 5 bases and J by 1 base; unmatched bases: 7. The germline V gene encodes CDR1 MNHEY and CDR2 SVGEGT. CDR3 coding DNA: TGTGCCAGCAGTAGACAGGGCTACGTGAACACCGGGGAGCTGTTTTTT. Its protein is CASSRQGYVNTGELFF.

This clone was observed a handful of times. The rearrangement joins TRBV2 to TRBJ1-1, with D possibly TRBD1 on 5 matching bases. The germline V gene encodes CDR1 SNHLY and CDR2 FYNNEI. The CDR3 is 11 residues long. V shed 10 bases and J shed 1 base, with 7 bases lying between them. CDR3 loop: CATRENTEAFF. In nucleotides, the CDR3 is TGTGCCACCAGGGAGAACACTGAAGCTTTCTTT.

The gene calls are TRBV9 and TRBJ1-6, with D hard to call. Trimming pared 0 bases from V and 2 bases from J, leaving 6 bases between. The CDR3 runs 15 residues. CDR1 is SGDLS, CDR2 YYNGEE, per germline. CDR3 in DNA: TGTGCCAGCAGCGTAGGAGTGGCCTATAATTCACCCCTCCACTTT. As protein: CASSVGVAYNSPLHF. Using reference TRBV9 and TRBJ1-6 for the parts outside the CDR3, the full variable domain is DSGVTQTPKHLITATGQRVTLRCSPRSGDLSVYWYQQSLDQGLQFLIQYYNGEERAKGNILERFSAQQFPDLHSELNLSSLELGDSALYFCASSVGVAYNSPLHFGNGTRLTVT.

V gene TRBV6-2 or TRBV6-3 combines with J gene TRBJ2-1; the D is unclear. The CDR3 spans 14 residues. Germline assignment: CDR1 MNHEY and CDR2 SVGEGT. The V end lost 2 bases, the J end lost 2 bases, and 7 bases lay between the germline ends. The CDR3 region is CASSYAATYNEQFF. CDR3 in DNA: TGTGCCAGCAGTTACGCTGCTACCTACAATGAGCAGTTCTTC.

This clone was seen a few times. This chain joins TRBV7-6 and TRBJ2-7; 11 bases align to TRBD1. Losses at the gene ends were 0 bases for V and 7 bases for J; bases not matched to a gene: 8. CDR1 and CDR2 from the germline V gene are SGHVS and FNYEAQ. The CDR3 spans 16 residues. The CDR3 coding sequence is TGTGCCAGCAGCTTAGCACCGGACAGGGGGCGCGAGGAGCAGTACTTC. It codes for CASSLAPDRGREEQYF.

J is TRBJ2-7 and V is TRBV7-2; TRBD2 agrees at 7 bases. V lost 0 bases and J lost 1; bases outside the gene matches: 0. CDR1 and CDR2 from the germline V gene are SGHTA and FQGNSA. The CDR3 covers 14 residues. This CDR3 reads CASSLAGGSYEQYF. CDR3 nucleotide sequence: TGTGCCAGCAGCTTAGCGGGAGGGTCCTACGAGCAGTACTTC.

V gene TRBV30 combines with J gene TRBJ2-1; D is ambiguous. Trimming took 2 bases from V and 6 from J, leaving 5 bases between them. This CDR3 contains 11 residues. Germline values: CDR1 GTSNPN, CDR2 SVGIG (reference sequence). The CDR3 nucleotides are TGTGCCTGGAGTAGTACCAATGAGCAGTTCTTC. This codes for CAWSSTNEQFF. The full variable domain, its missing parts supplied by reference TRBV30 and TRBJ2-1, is SQTIHQWPATLVQPVGSPLSLECTVEGTSNPNLYWYRQAAGRGLQLLFYSVGIGQISSEVPQNLSASRPQDRQFILSSKKLLLSDSGFYLCAWSSTNEQFFGPGTRLTVL.

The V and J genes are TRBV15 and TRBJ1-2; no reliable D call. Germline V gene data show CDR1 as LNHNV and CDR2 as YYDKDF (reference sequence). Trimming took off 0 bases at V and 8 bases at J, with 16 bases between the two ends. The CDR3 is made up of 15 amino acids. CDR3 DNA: TGTGCCACCAGCAGAGACCGGAGACCCACGGGGGGCTACACCTTC. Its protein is CATSRDRRPTGGYTF.

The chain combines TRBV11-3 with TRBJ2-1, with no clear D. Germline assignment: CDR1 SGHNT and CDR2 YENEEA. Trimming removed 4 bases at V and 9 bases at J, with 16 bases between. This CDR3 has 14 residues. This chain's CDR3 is CASSSGLTGGEQFF. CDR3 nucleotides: TGTGCCAGCAGCTCGGGCCTCACGGGTGGTGAGCAGTTCTTC.

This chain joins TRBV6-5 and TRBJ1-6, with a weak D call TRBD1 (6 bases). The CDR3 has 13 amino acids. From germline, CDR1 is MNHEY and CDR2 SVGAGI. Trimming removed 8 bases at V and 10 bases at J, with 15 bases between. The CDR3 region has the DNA TGTGCCAGCCGAGGGGGGGTCCAATCACCCCTCCACTTT. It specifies CASRGGVQSPLHF.

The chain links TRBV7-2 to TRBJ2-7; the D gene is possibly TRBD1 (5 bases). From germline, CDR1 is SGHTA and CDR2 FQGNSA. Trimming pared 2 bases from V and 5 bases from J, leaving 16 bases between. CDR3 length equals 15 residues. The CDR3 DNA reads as TGTGCCAGCAGCTTAAGGCGCCAGGGTGCCGACGAGCAGTACTTC. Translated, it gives CASSLRRQGADEQYF.

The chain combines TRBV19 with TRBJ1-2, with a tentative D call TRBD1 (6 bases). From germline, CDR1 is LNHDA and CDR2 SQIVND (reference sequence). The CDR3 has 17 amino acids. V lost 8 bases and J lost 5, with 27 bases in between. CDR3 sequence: CASSRTRGWREEYGYTF. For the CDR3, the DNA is TGTGCCAGTTCCCGAACCAGGGGCTGGAGGGAAGAGTATGGCTACACCTTC.

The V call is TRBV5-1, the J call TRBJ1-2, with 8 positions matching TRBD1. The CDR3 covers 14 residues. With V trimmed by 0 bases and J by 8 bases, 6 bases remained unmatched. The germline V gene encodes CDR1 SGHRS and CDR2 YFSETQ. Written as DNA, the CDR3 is TGCGCCAGCAGCTTGGAAATAGGGACAGGCGGCTACACCTTC. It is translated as CASSLEIGTGGYTF.

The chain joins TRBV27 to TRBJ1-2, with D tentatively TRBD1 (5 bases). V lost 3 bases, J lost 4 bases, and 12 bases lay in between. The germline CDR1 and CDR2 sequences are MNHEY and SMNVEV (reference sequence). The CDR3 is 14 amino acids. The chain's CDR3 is CASSLNRRTYGYTF. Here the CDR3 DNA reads TGTGCCAGCAGTTTGAACAGGAGGACCTATGGCTACACCTTC.

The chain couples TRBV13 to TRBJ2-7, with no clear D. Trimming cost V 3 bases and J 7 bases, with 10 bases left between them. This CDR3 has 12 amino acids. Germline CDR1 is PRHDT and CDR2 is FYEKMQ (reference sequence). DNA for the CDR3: TGTGCCAGCAGCTTGGAAGGACGGGAGCAGTACTTC. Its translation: CASSLEGREQYF.

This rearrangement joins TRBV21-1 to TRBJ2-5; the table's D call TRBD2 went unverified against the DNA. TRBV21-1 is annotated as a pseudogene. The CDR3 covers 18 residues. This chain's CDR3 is CASSKKGRLAGCQETQYF. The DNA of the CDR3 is TGTGCCAGCAGCAAAAAAGGGAGACTAGCGGGGTGTCAAGAGACCCAGTACTTC.

The CDR3 DNA is TGTGCCTGGGACCACCTTACGGGACAGGGGAATGGAAACTATGGCTACACCTTC. Protein sequence: CAWDHLTGQGNGNYGYTF. The chain employs TRBV30 and TRBJ1-2, with TRBD1 matching 10 bases. V dropped 5 bases and J dropped 2; count of bases not matched to a gene: 17. In germline, CDR1 is GTSNPN, CDR2 SVGIG (reference sequence). The CDR3 length is 18 residues.